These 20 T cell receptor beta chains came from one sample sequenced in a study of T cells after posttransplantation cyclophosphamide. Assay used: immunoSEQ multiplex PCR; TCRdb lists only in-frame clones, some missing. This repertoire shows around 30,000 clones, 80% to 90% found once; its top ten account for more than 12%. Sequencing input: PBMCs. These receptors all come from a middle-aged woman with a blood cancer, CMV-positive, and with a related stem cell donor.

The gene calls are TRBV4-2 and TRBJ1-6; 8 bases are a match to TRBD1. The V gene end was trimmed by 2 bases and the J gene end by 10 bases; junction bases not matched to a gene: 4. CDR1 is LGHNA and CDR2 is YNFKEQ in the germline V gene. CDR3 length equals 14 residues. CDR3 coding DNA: TGTGCCAGCAGCCAAAGACAGGGGAACTCACCCCTCCACTTT. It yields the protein CASSQRQGNSPLHF.

The CDR3 loop reads CASGLTSGGLPHSSYNEQFF. The CDR3 DNA reads TGTGCTAGTGGTTTGACTAGCGGGGGCCTTCCGCACAGCTCCTACAATGAGCAGTTCTTC. The chain carries TRBV12-5 and TRBJ2-1; 11 bases fit TRBD2. CDR3 length: 20 amino acids. V shed 2 bases, J shed 0 bases, and the junction held 12 bases outside the gene matches. Germline CDR1 and CDR2: LGHNT and FRNRAP.

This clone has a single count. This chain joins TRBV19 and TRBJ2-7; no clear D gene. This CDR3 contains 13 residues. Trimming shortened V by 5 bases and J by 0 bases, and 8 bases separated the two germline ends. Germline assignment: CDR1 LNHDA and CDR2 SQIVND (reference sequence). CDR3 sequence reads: CASSERNSYEQYF. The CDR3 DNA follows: TGTGCCAGTAGTGAGAGGAACTCCTACGAGCAGTACTTC.

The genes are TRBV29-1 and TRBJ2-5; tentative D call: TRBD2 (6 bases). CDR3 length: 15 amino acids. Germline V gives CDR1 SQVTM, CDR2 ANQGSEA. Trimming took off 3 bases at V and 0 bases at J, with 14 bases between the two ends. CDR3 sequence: CSVDIRGWYQETQYF. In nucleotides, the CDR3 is TGCAGCGTTGACATTCGGGGGTGGTACCAAGAGACCCAGTACTTC.

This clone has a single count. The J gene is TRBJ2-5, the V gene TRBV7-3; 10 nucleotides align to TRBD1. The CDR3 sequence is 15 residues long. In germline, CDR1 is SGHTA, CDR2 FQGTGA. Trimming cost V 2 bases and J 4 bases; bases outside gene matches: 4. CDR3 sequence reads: CASSLGTGVAETQYF. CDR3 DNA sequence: TGTGCCAGCAGCTTAGGGACAGGGGTGGCAGAGACCCAGTACTTC.

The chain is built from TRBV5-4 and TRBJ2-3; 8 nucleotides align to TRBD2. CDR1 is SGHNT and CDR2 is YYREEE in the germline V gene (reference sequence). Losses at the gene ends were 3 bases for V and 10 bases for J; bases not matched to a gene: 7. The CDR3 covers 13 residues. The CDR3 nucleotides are TGTGCCAGCAGCTCTCCGGGACTAGAGGCGCAGTATTTT. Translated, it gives CASSSPGLEAQYF.

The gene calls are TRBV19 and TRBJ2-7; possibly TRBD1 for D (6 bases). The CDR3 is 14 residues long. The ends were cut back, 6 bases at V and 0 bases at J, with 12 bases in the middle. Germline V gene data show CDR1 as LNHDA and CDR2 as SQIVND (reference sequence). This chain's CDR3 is CASRITGTSYEQYF. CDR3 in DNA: TGTGCCAGTAGGATTACAGGGACCTCCTACGAGCAGTACTTC. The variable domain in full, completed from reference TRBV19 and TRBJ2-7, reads DGGITQSPKYLFRKEGQNVTLSCEQNLNHDAMYWYRQDPGQGLRLIYYSQIVNDFQKGDIAEGYSVSREKKESFPLTVTSAQKNPTAFYLCASRITGTSYEQYFGPGTRLTVT.

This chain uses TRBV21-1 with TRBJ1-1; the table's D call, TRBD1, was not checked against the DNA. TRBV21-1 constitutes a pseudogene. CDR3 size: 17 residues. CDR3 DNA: TGTGCCAGCAACCCAGGGGGGACAGGTATGTCGTTCACTGAAGCTTTCTTT. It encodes CASNPGGTGMSFTEAFF.

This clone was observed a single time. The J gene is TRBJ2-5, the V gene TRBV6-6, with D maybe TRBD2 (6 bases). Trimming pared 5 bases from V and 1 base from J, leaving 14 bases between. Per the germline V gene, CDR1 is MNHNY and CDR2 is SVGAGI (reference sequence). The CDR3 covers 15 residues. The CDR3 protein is CASSPLAGPQETQYF. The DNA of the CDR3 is TGTGCCAGCAGTCCCCTGGCGGGGCCCCAAGAGACCCAGTACTTC.

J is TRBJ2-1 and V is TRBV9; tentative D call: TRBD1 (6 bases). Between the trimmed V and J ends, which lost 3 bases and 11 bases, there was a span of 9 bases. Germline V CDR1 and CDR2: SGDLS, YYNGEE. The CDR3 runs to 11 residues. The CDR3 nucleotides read TGTGCCAGCAGCGCCGGGACAAAGCAGTTCTTC. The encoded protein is CASSAGTKQFF.

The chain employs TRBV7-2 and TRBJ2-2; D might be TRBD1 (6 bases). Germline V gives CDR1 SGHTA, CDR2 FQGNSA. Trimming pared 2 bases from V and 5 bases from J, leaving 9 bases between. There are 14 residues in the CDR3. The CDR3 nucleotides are TGTGCCAGCAGCTTAAAGAGGGGGACCGGGGAGCTGTTTTTT. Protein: CASSLKRGTGELFF.

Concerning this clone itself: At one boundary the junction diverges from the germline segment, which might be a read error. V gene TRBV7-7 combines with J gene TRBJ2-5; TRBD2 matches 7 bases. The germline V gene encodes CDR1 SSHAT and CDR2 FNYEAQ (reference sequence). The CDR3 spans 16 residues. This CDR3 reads CASSPREGVKGETQYF. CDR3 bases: TGTGCTAGCAGCCCCAGGGAGGGTGTGAAGGGAGAGACCCAGTACTTC.

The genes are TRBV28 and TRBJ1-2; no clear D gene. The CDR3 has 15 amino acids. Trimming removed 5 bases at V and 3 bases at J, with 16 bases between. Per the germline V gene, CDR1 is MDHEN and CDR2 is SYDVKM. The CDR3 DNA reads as TGTGCCAGCAGTCTCCTGACGGTGAGCGACTATGGCTACACCTTC. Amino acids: CASSLLTVSDYGYTF.

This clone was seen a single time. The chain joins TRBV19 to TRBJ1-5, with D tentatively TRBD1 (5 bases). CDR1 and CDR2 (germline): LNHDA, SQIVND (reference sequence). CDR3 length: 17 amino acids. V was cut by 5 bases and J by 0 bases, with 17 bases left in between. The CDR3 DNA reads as TGTGCCAGTAGTTGGTCCCAGGGAACGTATAGCAATCAGCCCCAGCATTTT. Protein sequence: CASSWSQGTYSNQPQHF. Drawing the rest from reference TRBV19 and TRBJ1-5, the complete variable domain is DGGITQSPKYLFRKEGQNVTLSCEQNLNHDAMYWYRQDPGQGLRLIYYSQIVNDFQKGDIAEGYSVSREKKESFPLTVTSAQKNPTAFYLCASSWSQGTYSNQPQHFGDGTRLSIL.

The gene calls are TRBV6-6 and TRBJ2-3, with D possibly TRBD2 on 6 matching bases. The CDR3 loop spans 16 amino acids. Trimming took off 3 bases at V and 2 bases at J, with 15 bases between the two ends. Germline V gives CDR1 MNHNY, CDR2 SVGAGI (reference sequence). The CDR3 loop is CASSYVLAPYTDTQYF. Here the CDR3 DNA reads TGTGCCAGCAGTTATGTCCTAGCGCCCTACACAGATACGCAGTATTTT.

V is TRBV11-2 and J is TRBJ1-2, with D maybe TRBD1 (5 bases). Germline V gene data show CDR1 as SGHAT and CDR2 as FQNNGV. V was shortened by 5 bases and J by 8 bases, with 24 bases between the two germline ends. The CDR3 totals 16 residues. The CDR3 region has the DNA TGTGCCAGCAGCCAACGAATCGACAGCTCCTACCCGGGCTACACCTTC. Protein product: CASSQRIDSSYPGYTF.

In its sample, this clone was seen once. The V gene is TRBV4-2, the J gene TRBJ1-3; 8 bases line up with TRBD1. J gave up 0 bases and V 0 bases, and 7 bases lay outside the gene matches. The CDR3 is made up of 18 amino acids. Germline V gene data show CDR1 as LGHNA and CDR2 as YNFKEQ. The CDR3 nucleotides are TGTGCCAGCAGCCAAGATAGGCCAGGGGGCTCCTCTGGAAACACCATATATTTT. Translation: CASSQDRPGGSSGNTIYF.

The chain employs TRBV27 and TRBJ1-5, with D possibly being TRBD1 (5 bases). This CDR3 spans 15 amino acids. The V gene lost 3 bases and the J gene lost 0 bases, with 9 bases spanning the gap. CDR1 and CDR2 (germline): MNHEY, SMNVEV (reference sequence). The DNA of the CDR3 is TGTGCCAGCAGTTTGAACAGGTTTAGCAATCAGCCCCAGCATTTT. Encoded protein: CASSLNRFSNQPQHF.

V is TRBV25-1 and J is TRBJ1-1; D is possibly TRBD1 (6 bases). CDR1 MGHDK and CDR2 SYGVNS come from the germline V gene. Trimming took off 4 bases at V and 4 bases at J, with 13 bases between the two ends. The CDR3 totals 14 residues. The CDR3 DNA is TGTGCCAGCAGTGTGCAGGGGCGAAGCACTGAAGCTTTCTTT. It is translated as CASSVQGRSTEAFF.

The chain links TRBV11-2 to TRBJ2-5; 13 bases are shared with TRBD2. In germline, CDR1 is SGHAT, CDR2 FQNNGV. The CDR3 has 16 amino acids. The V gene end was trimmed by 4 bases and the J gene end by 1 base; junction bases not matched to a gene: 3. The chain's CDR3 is CASSYTSGGAQETQYF. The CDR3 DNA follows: TGTGCCAGCAGCTATACTAGCGGGGGGGCCCAAGAGACCCAGTACTTC.